These 14 T cell receptor beta chains were sequenced from one sample in a study of response to subunit inactivated influenza vaccine. TCRdb reprocessed the RT-PCR reads with MiXCR, giving one entry per CDR3 protein. The table shows 550,000 to 800,000 distinct CDR3 sequences, with approximately 13% occurring only once. The sequenced sample was PBMCs from blood, obtained roughly 2 weeks before vaccination. These TCRs come from a man aged 50 to 60 who received an inactivated influenza vaccine.

The rearrangement links TRBV12-3 or TRBV12-4 to TRBJ2-3; D not certain. The length of the CDR3 is 14 residues. Between the trimmed V and J ends, which lost 7 bases and 0 bases, there was a span of 11 bases. CDR3 residues: CASNKGLSTDTQYF. CDR3 sequence (DNA): TGTGCCAGCAACAAGGGCCTTAGCACAGATACGCAGTATTTT.

The gene calls are TRBV2 and TRBJ2-3, with D hard to call. Trimming shortened V by 3 bases and J by 6 bases, and 7 bases separated the two germline ends. Germline V lookup: CDR1 SNHLY, CDR2 FYNNEI. The CDR3 covers 12 residues. In DNA form, the CDR3 reads TGTGCCAGCAGTGACTGGTCCGATACGCAGTATTTT. Amino acid sequence: CASSDWSDTQYF.

V is TRBV7-2 and J is TRBJ2-3, with D possibly matching TRBD2 (5 bases). The V end was cut by 5 bases, the J end by 3 bases, with 15 bases between. Germline V gives CDR1 SGHTA, CDR2 FQGNSA. The CDR3 loop spans 15 amino acids. CDR3 nucleotides: TGTGCCAGCAGCGTTGGCGGTCTAGCAACAGATACGCAGTATTTT. Translating gives CASSVGGLATDTQYF.

This clonotype appeared a few times. The chain uses TRBV4-3 and TRBJ2-5; TRBD2 matches at 7 bases. Germline CDR1 is LGHNA and CDR2 is YSLEER. With V trimmed by 5 bases and J by 4 bases, 16 bases remained unmatched. CDR3 length: 17 amino acids. The CDR3 reads CASSKPLAGVFRETQYF. In nucleotides, the CDR3 is TGCGCCAGCAGCAAACCGTTGGCGGGAGTATTTCGAGAGACCCAGTACTTC.

This clonotype occurred a few times. The chain carries TRBV11-2 and TRBJ2-4, with 7 bases fitting TRBD1. CDR1 and CDR2 from the germline V gene are SGHAT and FQNNGV. V shed 5 bases, J shed 6 bases, and the junction held 7 bases outside the gene matches. CDR3 size: 14 residues. CDR3: CASSNTGVANIQYF. CDR3 nucleotides: TGTGCCAGCAGCAATACAGGGGTGGCAAACATTCAGTACTTC.

V and J are TRBV4-3 and TRBJ1-5; weak D call: TRBD1 (5 bases). The CDR3 loop spans 14 amino acids. With 1 base removed from V and 3 bases from J, the gap between germline ends came to 7 bases. The germline V gene has CDR1 LGHNA and CDR2 YSLEER. The CDR3 region has the DNA TGCGCCAGCAGCCAAGGGGGGTACAATCAGCCCCAGCATTTT. As protein: CASSQGGYNQPQHF.

This clonotype was picked up a small number of times. This sequence joins TRBV2 and TRBJ1-5, with a weak D call TRBD1 (5 bases). Germline loops: CDR1 SNHLY, CDR2 FYNNEI. V shed 8 bases and J shed 6 bases, with 23 bases lying between them. The CDR3 consists of 16 residues. CDR3 protein: CASAAQRRGGGQPQHF. As DNA, the CDR3 is TGTGCCAGCGCGGCCCAGAGACGGGGCGGCGGTCAGCCCCAGCATTTT.

This clonotype turned up a few times. This chain connects TRBV12-3 or TRBV12-4 to TRBJ2-3; D unresolved. This CDR3 comprises 12 residues. The V and J ends lost 8 bases and 7 bases respectively, with 13 bases between them. The CDR3 sequence is CASSTSRNTQYF. CDR3 bases: TGTGCCAGCTCTACGTCCCGGAATACGCAGTATTTT.

This chain joins TRBV3-1 and TRBJ2-7; D not resolved. Germline V CDR1 and CDR2: LGHDT, YNNKEL (reference sequence). The CDR3 runs to 13 residues. V shed 1 base and J shed 4 bases, with 8 bases lying between them. This CDR3 reads CASSQGEGYEQYF. CDR3 nucleotide sequence: TGTGCCAGCAGCCAAGGGGAAGGATACGAGCAGTACTTC.

The genes are TRBV28 and TRBJ2-5; 13 bases line up with TRBD2. The trim removed 5 bases at V and 5 bases at J, leaving 17 bases unmatched. CDR1 is MDHEN and CDR2 is SYDVKM in the germline V gene. CDR3 size: 19 residues. CDR3 loop: CASSPTRLAGGPPVETQYF. The CDR3 DNA follows: TGTGCCAGCAGTCCCACTCGACTAGCGGGAGGCCCCCCCGTCGAGACCCAGTACTTC.

The chain carries TRBV6-2 or TRBV6-3 and TRBJ2-7; D is ambiguous. CDR3 length: 14 residues. Germline CDR1 MNHEY, CDR2 SVGEGT. Trimming took 7 bases from V and 3 from J, leaving 16 bases between them. CDR3 in amino acids: CASTYTGELYEQYF. The CDR3, as DNA: TGTGCCAGCACCTACACTGGGGAACTCTACGAGCAGTACTTC.

DNA for the CDR3: TGCGCCAGCAGCTTAAGCGGGGGAGGCTATGAGCAGTTCTTC. Residues: CASSLSGGGYEQFF. The rearrangement uses TRBV5-1 and TRBJ2-1; 8 bases align to TRBD2. Germline V CDR1 and CDR2: SGHRS, YFSETQ. The length of the CDR3 is 14 residues. J was trimmed by 8 bases and V by 2 bases; bases with no gene match: 6.

The rearrangement joins TRBV15 to TRBJ2-1; TRBD2 aligns across 13 bases. Germline trimming cut 1 base from V and 6 bases from J; bases unmatched to any gene: 0. The CDR3 loop spans 15 amino acids. Germline V gives CDR1 LNHNV, CDR2 YYDKDF (reference sequence). The CDR3 DNA sequence: TGTGCCACCAGCAGAGGACTAGCGGGAGGCAATGAGCAGTTCTTC. Protein sequence: CATSRGLAGGNEQFF.

This clonotype was seen a few times. The chain links TRBV4-1 to TRBJ2-5, with TRBD1 as a possible D gene (6 bases). Trimming cost V 1 base and J 5 bases, with 23 bases left between them. CDR3 length equals 18 residues. Germline lookup yields CDR1 MGHRA and CDR2 YSYEKL. DNA of the CDR3: TGCGCCAGCAGCCAAGGATTAGCGAGGGGCCCAAGGGGGGAGACCCAGTACTTC. Translated: CASSQGLARGPRGETQYF.